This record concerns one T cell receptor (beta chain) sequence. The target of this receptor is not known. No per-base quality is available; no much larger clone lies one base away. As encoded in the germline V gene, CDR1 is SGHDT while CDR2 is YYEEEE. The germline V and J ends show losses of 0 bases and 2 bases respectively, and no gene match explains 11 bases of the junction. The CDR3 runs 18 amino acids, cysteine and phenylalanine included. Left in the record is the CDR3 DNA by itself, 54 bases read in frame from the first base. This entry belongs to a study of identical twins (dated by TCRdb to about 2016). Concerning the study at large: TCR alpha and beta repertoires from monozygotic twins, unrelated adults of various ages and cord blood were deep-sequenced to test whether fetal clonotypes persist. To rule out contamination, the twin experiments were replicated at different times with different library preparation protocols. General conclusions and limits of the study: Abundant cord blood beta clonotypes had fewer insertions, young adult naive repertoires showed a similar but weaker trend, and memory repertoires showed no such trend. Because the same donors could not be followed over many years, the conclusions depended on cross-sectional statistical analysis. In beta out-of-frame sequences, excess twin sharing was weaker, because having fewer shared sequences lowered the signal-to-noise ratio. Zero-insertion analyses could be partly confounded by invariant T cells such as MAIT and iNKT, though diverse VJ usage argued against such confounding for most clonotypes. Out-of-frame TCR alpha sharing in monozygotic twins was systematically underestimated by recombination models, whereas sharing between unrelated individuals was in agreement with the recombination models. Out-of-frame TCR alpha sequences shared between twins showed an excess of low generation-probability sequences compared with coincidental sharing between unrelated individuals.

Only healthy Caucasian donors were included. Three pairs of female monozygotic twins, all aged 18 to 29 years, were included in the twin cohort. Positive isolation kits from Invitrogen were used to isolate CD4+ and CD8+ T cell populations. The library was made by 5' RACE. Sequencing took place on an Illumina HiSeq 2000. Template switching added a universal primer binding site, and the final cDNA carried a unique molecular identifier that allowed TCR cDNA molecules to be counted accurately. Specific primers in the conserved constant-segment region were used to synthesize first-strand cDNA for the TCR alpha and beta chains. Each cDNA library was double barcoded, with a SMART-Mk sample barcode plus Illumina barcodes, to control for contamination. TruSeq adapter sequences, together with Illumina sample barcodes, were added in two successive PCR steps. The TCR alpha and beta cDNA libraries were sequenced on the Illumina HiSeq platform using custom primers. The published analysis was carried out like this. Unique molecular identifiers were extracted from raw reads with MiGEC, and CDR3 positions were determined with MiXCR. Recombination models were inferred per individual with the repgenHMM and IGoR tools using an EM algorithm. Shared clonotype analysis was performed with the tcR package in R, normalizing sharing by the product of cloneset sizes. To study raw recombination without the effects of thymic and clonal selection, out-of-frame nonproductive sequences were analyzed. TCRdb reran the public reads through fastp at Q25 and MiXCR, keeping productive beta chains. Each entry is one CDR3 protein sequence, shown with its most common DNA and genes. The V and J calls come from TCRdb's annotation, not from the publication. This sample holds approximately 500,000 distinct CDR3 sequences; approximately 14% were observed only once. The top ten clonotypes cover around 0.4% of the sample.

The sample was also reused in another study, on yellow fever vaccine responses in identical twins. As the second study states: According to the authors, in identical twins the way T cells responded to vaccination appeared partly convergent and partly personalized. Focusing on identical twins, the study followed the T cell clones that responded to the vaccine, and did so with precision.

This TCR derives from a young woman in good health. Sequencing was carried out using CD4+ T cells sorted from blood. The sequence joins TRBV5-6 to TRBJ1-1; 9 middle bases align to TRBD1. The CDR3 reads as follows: CASSLGGGRQGGNTEAFF. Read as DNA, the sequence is TGTGCCAGCAGCTTGGGGGGTGGGCGACAGGGGGGTAACACTGAAGCTTTCTTT.